This TCR beta chain was sequenced for a study of blood T cell repertoires in COVID-19. The wider study: From the United States, Italy and Spain came samples of acute and convalescent COVID-19. Sources were T cells, B-cell-depleted T cells, or PBMCs; the material itself was cDNA or gDNA.

The CDR3 is 16 amino acids. Authors' processing steps: Quantification of nucleated cells was approximated via reference gene primer amplification. Here immunoSEQ multiplex PCR was the method, and the copy in TCRdb shows in-frame clones only, minus some. That table gives V, J and clone size, and the DNA gave D and trimming. In the table there are 150,000 or so clones, about 85% of which are singletons. V gene TRBV21-1 combines with J gene TRBJ2-5; TRBD2 is the table's D call and was not checked against the DNA. TRBV21-1 is an annotated pseudogene. The sequence came from a human donor in a cohort sampled during active COVID-19. Sequencing input: peripheral blood. The chain's CDR3 is CASSKPTSEDQETQYF. The CDR3 nucleotides are TGTGCCAGCAGCAAACCCACTAGCGAAGATCAAGAGACCCAGTACTTC.